The T cell receptor beta chain under discussion was sequenced for a study of T cell repertoires in cytomegalovirus infection. Study context: Epitope selection comprised recently identified HLA-C-restricted CMV epitopes and well-studied HLA-B-restricted CMV epitopes. Public TCR beta signatures indicated both CMV infection and matching HLA type. Study conclusions and caveats: Carriers of CMV plus the relevant HLA were identified by cumulative public TCR beta family frequency. Predominance within the ex vivo response was attributable to HLA-C-restricted CMV-specific TCR beta clonotypes.

TCRdb called the reads again in MiXCR, with one record for every CDR3 protein. Of around 710,000 distinct CDR3 sequences listed, 25% to 35% are singletons. This clonotype was recorded at least ten times. Its antigen is unidentified. This CDR3 spans 15 amino acids. V was trimmed by 3 bases and J by 1 base, leaving 11 bases between them. The germline V gene encodes CDR1 SGHVS and CDR2 FQNEAQ. The sequences come from cultured CD8+ T cells from PBMCs, collected from culture after CMV antigen stimulation. V usage is TRBV7-8 and J usage is TRBJ2-3; D might be TRBD2 (6 bases). This receptor was taken from a human donor in good health (CMV status not recorded). Some clones in this sample may be carry-over from other donors' samples. CDR3 DNA sequence: TGTGCCAGCAGCTTGGAAAAGCGGGGCACAGATACGCAGTATTTT. Translating it yields CASSLEKRGTDTQYF.